A selection of T cell receptor beta chains follows, all from one sample in a study of blood T cell repertoires in COVID-19. Sequenced by immunoSEQ multiplex PCR; TCRdb stores in-frame clones only, minus some. The data show around 290,000 clones, roughly nine tenths seen once. Sequenced sample: peripheral blood. The receptor set was obtained from a woman in her twenties or thirties with COVID-19, enrolled during active disease. Each CDR3 is given with its conserved first and last residue. The D gene is left open where the match is weak. Expanded clones get a size class; other rows say once, few or many, or leave the size out.

abundance	j_gene	d_gene	v_gene	CDR3nt	CDR3aa
.	TRBJ2-5	TRBD1	TRBV18	TGTGCCAGCTCACCGGGACAGGAAGAGACCCAGTACTTC	CASSPGQEETQYF
.	TRBJ2-7	TRBD1	TRBV19	TGTGCCAGTAGCAAGGGACAGATCTACGAGCAGTACTTC	CASSKGQIYEQYF
.	TRBJ1-1	.	TRBV19	TGTGCCAGTAGTATAAAAGGAGGGCAAACTGAAGCTTTCTTT	CASSIKGGQTEAFF
.	TRBJ1-5	.	TRBV27	TGTGCCAGCAGCCCATGGGGGGGCACCGCCAATCAGCCCCAGCATTTT	CASSPWGGTANQPQHF
.	TRBJ2-2	TRBD1	TRBV27	TGTGCCAGCACTGACAGGGGGAACACCGGGGAGCTGTTTTTT	CASTDRGNTGELFF
.	TRBJ1-4	.	TRBV5-1	TGCGCCAGCAGACCTCGGACAGCAGTAAATGAAAAACTGTTTTTT	CASRPRTAVNEKLFF
few	TRBJ1-6	TRBD1	TRBV12-5	TGTGCTAGTGGCACCACCGGGACAGGGAATTCACCCCTCCACTTT	CASGTTGTGNSPLHF
.	TRBJ1-2	.	TRBV10-2	TGCGCCAGCAGTGAGTTAGGGGTCTATGGCTACACCTTC	CASSELGVYGYTF
.	TRBJ1-1	.	TRBV7-9	TGTGCCATCGCATCAGCCAGGGCTACCGAAGCTTTCTTT	CAIASARATEAFF
many	TRBJ1-6	TRBD1	TRBV19	TGTGCCAGTTCTTGGACAGGGAAAAATTCACCCCTCCACTTT	CASSWTGKNSPLHF
.	TRBJ2-7	TRBD2	TRBV9	TGTGCCAGCAGCGTGTCGACTAGCGGACCCTACGAGCAGTACTTC	CASSVSTSGPYEQYF
.	TRBJ1-1	TRBD1	TRBV11-2	TGTGCCAGCAGCTCAACCTACAGGGGAACGAACACTGAAGCTTTCTTT	CASSSTYRGTNTEAFF
.	TRBJ2-7	.	TRBV12-3/TRBV12-4	TGTGCCAGCAGTTTTGATAGCGATTACGAGCAGTACTTC	CASSFDSDYEQYF
once	TRBJ1-5	.	TRBV19	TGTGCCAGTACCCCGAGCGGTCAGCCCCAGCATTTT	CASTPSGQPQHF
.	TRBJ2-5	.	TRBV6-5	TGTGCCAGCAGTTACTCGATTCGACTAGTGGGAGAGACCCAGTACTTC	CASSYSIRLVGETQYF
.	TRBJ1-6	.	TRBV6-1	TGTGCCAGCAGTGAAACCCGAGGTGGGACAAACCCAAACCGCGAGAATAATTCACCCCTCCACTTT	CASSETRGGTNPNRENNSPLHF
.	TRBJ1-2	.	TRBV13	TGTGCCAGCAGCTTAGATCGCTATGGCTACACCTTC	CASSLDRYGYTF